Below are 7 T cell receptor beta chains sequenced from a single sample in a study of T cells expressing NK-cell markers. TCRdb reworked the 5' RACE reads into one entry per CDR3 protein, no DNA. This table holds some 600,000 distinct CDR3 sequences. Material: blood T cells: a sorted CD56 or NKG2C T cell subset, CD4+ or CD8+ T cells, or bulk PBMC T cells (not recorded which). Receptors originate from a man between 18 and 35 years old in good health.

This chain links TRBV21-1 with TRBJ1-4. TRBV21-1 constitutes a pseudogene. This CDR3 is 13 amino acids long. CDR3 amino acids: CASSKALCRPTVF.

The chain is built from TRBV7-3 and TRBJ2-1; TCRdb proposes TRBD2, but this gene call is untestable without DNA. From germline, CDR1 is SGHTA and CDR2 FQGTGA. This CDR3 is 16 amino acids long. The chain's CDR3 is CASSLLAGSTYNEQFF. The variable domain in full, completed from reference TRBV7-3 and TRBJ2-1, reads GAGVSQTPSNKVTEKGKYVELRCDPISGHTALYWYRQSLGQGPEFLIYFQGTGAADDSGLPNDRFFAVRPEGSVSTLKIQRTERGDSAVYLCASSLLAGSTYNEQFFGPGTRLTVL.

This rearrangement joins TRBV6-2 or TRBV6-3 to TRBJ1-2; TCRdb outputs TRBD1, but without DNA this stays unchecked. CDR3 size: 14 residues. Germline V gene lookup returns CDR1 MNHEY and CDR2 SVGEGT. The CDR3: CASSVHPRDYGYTF.

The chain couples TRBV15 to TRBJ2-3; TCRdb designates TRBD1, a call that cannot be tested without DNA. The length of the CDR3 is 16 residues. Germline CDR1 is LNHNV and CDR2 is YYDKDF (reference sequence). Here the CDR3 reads CATSRDPTGVTDTQYF.

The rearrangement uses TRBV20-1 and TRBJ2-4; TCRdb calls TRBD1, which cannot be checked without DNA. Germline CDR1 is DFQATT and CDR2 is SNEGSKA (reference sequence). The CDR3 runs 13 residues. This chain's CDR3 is CSAGGGAKNIQYF.

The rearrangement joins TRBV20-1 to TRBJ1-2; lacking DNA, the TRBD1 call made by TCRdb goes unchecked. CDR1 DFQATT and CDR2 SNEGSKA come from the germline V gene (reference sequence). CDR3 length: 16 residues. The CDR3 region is CSARSSGGGRNYGYTF.

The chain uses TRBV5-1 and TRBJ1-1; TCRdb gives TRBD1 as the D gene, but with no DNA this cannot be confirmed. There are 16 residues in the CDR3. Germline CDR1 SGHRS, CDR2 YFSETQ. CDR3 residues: CASRPTFTGMNTEAFF.